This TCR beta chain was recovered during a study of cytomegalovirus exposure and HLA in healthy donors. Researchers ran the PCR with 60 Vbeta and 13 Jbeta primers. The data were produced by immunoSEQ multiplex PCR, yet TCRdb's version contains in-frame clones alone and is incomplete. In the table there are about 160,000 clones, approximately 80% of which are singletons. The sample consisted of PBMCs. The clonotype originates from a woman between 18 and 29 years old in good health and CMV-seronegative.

CDR3 loop: CASSRTSGTLAKNIQYF. The DNA of the CDR3 is TGTGCCAGTAGCAGGACTAGCGGGACCTTAGCCAAAAACATTCAGTACTTC. The genes are TRBV19 and TRBJ2-4; 12 bases agree with TRBD2. Unmatched junction bases numbered 6, after V lost 6 bases and J lost 0 bases. Germline assignment: CDR1 LNHDA and CDR2 SQIVND (reference sequence). The CDR3 spans 17 residues.